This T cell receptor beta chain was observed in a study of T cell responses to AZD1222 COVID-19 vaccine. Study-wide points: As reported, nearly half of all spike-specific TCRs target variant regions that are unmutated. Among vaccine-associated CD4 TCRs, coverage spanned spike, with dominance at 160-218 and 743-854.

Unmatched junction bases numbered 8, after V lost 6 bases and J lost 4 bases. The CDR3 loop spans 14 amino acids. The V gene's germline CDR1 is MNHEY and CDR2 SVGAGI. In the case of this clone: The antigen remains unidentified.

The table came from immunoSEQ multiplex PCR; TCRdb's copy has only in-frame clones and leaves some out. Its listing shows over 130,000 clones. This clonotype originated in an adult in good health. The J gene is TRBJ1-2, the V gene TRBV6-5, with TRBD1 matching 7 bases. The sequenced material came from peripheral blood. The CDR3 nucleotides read TGTGCCAGCAGGACAAGACAGGGTGCCTATGGCTACACCTTC. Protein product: CASRTRQGAYGYTF.